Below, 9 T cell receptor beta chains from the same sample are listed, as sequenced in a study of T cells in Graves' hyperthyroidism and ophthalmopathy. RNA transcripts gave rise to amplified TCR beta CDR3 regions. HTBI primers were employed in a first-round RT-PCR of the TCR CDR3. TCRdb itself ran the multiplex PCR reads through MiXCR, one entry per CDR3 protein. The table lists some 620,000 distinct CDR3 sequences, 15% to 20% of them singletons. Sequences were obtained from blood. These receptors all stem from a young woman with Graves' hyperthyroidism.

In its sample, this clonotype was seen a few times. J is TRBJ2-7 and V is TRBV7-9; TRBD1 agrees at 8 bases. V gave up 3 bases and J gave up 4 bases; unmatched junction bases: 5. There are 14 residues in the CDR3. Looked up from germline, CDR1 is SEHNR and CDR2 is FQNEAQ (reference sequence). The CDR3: CASSFSGQAYEQYF. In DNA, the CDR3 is TGTGCCAGCAGCTTCTCGGGACAGGCGTACGAGCAGTACTTC.

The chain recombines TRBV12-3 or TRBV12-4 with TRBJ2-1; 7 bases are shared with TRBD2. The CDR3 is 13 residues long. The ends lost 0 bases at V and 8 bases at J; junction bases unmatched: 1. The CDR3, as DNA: TGTGCCAGCAGTTTAGCCCTAGCGGATGAGCAGTTCTTC. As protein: CASSLALADEQFF.

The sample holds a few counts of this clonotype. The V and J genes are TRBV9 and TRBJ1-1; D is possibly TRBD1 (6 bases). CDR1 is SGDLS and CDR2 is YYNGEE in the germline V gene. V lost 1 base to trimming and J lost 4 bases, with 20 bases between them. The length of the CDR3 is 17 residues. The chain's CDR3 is CASSVSPHEGGGTEAFF. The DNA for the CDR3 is TGTGCCAGCAGCGTAAGCCCGCATGAGGGGGGGGGCACTGAAGCTTTCTTT.

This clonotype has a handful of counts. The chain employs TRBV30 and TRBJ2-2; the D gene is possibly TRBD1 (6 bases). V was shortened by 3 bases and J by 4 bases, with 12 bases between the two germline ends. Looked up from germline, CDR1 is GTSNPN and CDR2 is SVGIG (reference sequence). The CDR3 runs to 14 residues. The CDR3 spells CAWRRGRRTGELFF. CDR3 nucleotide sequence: TGTGCCTGGAGAAGGGGGAGACGCACCGGGGAGCTGTTTTTT.

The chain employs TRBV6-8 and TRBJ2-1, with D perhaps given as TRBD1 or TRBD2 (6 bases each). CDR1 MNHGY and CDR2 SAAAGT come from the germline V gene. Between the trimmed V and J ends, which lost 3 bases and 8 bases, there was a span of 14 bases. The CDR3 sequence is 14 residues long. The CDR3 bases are TGTGCCAGCAGTTATGGTTCGGGGGCATATGAGCAGTTCTTC. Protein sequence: CASSYGSGAYEQFF.

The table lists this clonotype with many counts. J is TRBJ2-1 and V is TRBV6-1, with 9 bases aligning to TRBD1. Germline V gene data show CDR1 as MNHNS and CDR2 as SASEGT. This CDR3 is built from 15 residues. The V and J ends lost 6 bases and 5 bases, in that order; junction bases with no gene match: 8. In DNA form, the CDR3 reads TGTGCCAGCAGAGCCGGGACAGGGAACCACAATGAGCAGTTCTTC. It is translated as CASRAGTGNHNEQFF.

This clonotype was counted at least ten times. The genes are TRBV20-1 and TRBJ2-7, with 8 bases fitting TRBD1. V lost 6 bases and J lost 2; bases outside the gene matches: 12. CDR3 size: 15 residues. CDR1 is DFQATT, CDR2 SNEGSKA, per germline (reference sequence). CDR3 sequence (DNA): TGCAGTGCCCCCTACCCGGGACAGGTCACCTACGAGCAGTACTTC. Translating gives CSAPYPGQVTYEQYF.

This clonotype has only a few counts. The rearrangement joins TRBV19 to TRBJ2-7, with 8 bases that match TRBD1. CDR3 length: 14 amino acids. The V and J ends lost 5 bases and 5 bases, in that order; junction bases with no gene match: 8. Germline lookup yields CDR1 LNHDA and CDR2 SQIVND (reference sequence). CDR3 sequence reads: CASSAGQGFDEQYF. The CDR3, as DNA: TGTGCCAGTAGTGCTGGACAGGGCTTCGACGAGCAGTACTTC.

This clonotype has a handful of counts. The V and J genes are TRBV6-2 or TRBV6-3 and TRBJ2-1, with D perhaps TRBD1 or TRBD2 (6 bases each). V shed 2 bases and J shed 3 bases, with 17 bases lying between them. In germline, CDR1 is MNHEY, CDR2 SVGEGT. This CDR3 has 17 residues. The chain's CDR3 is CASSYRGVRDNYNEQFF. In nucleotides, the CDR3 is TGTGCCAGCAGTTACCGCGGGGTGCGGGACAACTACAATGAGCAGTTCTTC.